This T cell receptor (beta chain) was observed in a study of T cells in Graves' hyperthyroidism and ophthalmopathy. RNA transcripts served as the template for amplifying TCR beta CDR3 regions. When the TCR CDR3 underwent first-round RT-PCR, the HTBI primer set was used. TCRdb recomputed calls from the multiplex PCR reads with MiXCR, one row per CDR3 protein. The data contain about 350,000 distinct CDR3 sequences, approximately 18% of them singletons. This CDR3 comprises 13 residues. From germline, CDR1 is MDHEN and CDR2 SYDVKM. The V gene lost 3 bases and the J gene lost 8 bases, with 13 bases spanning the gap. This clonotype was seen just once.

This TCR came from a woman aged 40 to 50 with Graves' ophthalmopathy. This chain joins TRBV28 and TRBJ1-2, with D unclear. Sequencing was carried out using blood. CDR3 DNA: TGTGCCAGCAGTTTGACCAGAGCGGGAGGCTACACCTTC. Its protein is CASSLTRAGGYTF.